This T cell receptor beta chain was captured in a study of T cell changes during pregnancy in multiple sclerosis. Measured with immunoSEQ multiplex PCR; TCRdb has only the in-frame clones, and not every one. The sample comprises about 75,000 clones, just over 90% of which are singletons, and around 0.41% rests with the top ten. The CDR3 covers 14 residues. J gave up 8 bases and V 2 bases, and 3 bases lay outside the gene matches. CDR1 is ENHRY, CDR2 SYGVKD, per germline. The chain carries TRBV10-3 and TRBJ1-4, with 9 bases identical to TRBD1. This receptor was obtained from a female donor with multiple sclerosis, enrolled in a pregnancy study. Source: CD4+ T cells from peripheral blood mononuclear cells, taken before pregnancy. As DNA, the CDR3 is TGTGCCATCAGTGAGGGACAGGGGCCCGAAAAACTGTTTTTT. It is translated as CAISEGQGPEKLFF.